These 30 T cell receptor beta chains were all obtained from the same sample, sequenced in a study of T cells in Graves' hyperthyroidism and ophthalmopathy. Amplification yielded TCR beta CDR3 regions, with RNA transcripts as the source. The primer set for the first-round RT-PCR of the TCR CDR3 was HTBI. One entry per CDR3 protein, called by TCRdb with MiXCR from the multiplex PCR reads. The sample has some 600,000 distinct CDR3 sequences, 11% to 15% seen once. Sequencing was carried out using blood. The receptors derive from a woman in her 30s with Graves' hyperthyroidism that later progressed to Graves' ophthalmopathy.

Points on this clonotype: This may be a read error: a much more frequent sequence differs by one nucleotide. A read error is likely, as this CDR3 ends without the conserved phenylalanine or tryptophan. V is TRBV18 and J is TRBJ1-5; D gene uncertain. Trimming stripped 2 bases from V and 5 bases from J, with 7 bases between. CDR3 length: 13 residues. The V gene's germline CDR1 is KGHSH and CDR2 LQKENI. CDR3 sequence (DNA): TGTGCCAGCTCACCATCGGGAGATCAGCCCCAGCATTAT. Protein product: CASSPSGDQPQHY.

The J gene is TRBJ2-7, the V gene TRBV27; 7 bases agree with TRBD2. CDR1 is MNHEY and CDR2 is SMNVEV in the germline V gene (reference sequence). The CDR3 length is 16 residues. With 2 bases clipped from V and 1 base from J, the junction kept 8 bases outside the gene matches. CDR3 coding DNA: TGTGCCAGCAGTTTAAGTTGGGGGAGGGAGTCCTACGAGCAGTACTTC. It codes for CASSLSWGRESYEQYF.

This clonotype has only a few counts. A junction end diverges from the germline sequence, so it may reflect a read error. V usage is TRBV2 and J usage is TRBJ2-5; D call uncertain. The CDR3 has 10 residues. The germline V gene has CDR1 SNHLY and CDR2 FYNNEI. CDR3 in amino acids: CASSQGTQYF. The CDR3 nucleotides read TGTGCCAGCAGTCAAGGGACCCAGTACTTC.

This chain links TRBV19 with TRBJ1-1, with D maybe TRBD1 (6 bases). The V end lost 3 bases, the J end lost 5 bases, and 13 bases lay between the germline ends. The germline V gene encodes CDR1 LNHDA and CDR2 SQIVND (reference sequence). The CDR3 consists of 14 residues. This CDR3 is CASSIGGEGTEAFF. For the CDR3, the DNA is TGTGCCAGTAGTATTGGGGGCGAAGGTACTGAAGCTTTCTTT.

This clonotype has at least ten counts. The chain combines TRBV15 with TRBJ2-7; D is unresolved. Trimming removed 4 bases from V and 6 bases from J, with 19 bases in between. The CDR3 has 15 residues. CDR1 is LNHNV, CDR2 YYDKDF, per germline (reference sequence). The CDR3 is CATSIRAIPLVEQYF. The DNA of the CDR3 is TGTGCCACCAGCATCCGGGCCATCCCTCTAGTCGAGCAGTACTTC.

This clonotype was counted at least ten times. This chain connects TRBV9 to TRBJ2-7, with D possibly TRBD1 on 6 matching bases. V was cut by 3 bases and J by 2 bases, with 12 bases left in between. Germline V gene lookup returns CDR1 SGDLS and CDR2 YYNGEE. The CDR3 runs 14 residues. The CDR3 spells CASSGTDRAYEQYF. The CDR3 DNA sequence: TGTGCCAGCAGCGGAACGGACAGAGCCTACGAGCAGTACTTC.

The chain employs TRBV4-1 and TRBJ2-7; 7 bases line up with TRBD1. V dropped 5 bases and J dropped 1; count of bases not matched to a gene: 8. Germline CDR1 is MGHRA and CDR2 is YSYEKL. The CDR3 spans 15 residues. CDR3 sequence (DNA): TGCGCCAGCAGCACGCGTGACAGGGTGTCCTACGAGCAGTACTTC. It translates to CASSTRDRVSYEQYF.

A few counts support this clonotype. This may stem from a read error, because a much larger clone lies one nucleotide away. The chain combines TRBV13 with TRBJ2-3, with a tentative D call TRBD1 (5 bases). The ends were cut back, 2 bases at V and 3 bases at J, with 18 bases in the middle. The CDR3 consists of 17 residues. CDR1 is PRHDT and CDR2 is FYEKMQ in the germline V gene (reference sequence). The DNA for the CDR3 is TGTGCCAGCAGCTTACCGACAGCTTACAGCAGGACAGATACGCAGTATTTT. Translating gives CASSLPTAYSRTDTQYF.

This clonotype was seen at least ten times. The chain is built from TRBV6-1 and TRBJ1-2; 7 nucleotides match TRBD1. Trimming at V came to 1 base and at J to 2 bases, leaving 13 bases not matched to a gene. CDR1 and CDR2 from the germline V gene are MNHNS and SASEGT. This CDR3 has 18 amino acids. CDR3 residues: CASSEDAVNRDSNYGYTF. In DNA, the CDR3 is TGTGCCAGCAGTGAAGACGCCGTCAACCGGGACAGCAACTATGGCTACACCTTC.

The chain links TRBV28 to TRBJ1-1, with TRBD1 as a possible D gene (6 bases). Germline V gene sequence: CDR1 MDHEN, CDR2 SYDVKM. V was shortened by 5 bases and J by 1 base, with 17 bases between the two germline ends. The CDR3 runs to 16 residues. CDR3 region: CASSPTRGQWNTEAFF. The CDR3, as DNA: TGTGCCAGCAGTCCGACGAGAGGACAGTGGAACACTGAAGCTTTCTTT.

V gene TRBV7-2 combines with J gene TRBJ2-7; TRBD1 might be the D (6 bases). V lost 2 bases to trimming and J lost 3 bases, with 14 bases between them. The CDR3 loop spans 15 amino acids. In germline, CDR1 is SGHTA, CDR2 FQGNSA. The chain's CDR3 is CASSLTVAGDYEQYF. The CDR3 DNA is TGTGCCAGCAGCTTAACGGTAGCAGGGGACTACGAGCAGTACTTC.

This rearrangement joins TRBV27 to TRBJ2-2; D is unclear. This CDR3 has 14 residues. V lost 5 bases to trimming and J lost 4 bases, with 11 bases between them. Germline V gives CDR1 MNHEY, CDR2 SMNVEV (reference sequence). The CDR3: CASSTEFTTGELFF. In DNA form, the CDR3 reads TGTGCCAGCAGTACAGAATTTACCACCGGGGAGCTGTTTTTT.

This clonotype was recorded a few times. V is TRBV29-1 and J is TRBJ2-2; 7 nucleotides match TRBD1. This CDR3 comprises 13 residues. The V and J ends lost 6 bases and 6 bases, in that order; junction bases with no gene match: 7. Germline V lookup: CDR1 SQVTM, CDR2 ANQGSEA. Here the CDR3 DNA reads TGCAGCGTCCCTCTACAGGGGTCCGGGGAGCTGTTTTTT. It encodes CSVPLQGSGELFF.

Only a few counts were recorded for this clonotype. The CDR3 DNA reads TGTGCCAGCAGTCCCCGGACGGGACGCTCTGGAAACACCATATATTTT. Amino acid sequence: CASSPRTGRSGNTIYF. The chain is built from TRBV28 and TRBJ1-3; possibly TRBD1 for D (5 bases). The germline V and J ends were trimmed by 5 bases and 0 bases, with 14 bases remaining between them. CDR3 size: 16 residues. CDR1 and CDR2 (germline): MDHEN, SYDVKM.

This clonotype showed up just a few times. This chain links TRBV6-1 with TRBJ2-7; 11 bases line up with TRBD1. The CDR3 length is 14 residues. Germline assignment: CDR1 MNHNS and CDR2 SASEGT. V was pared by 6 bases and J by 7 bases, with 8 bases of the junction left unmatched. The CDR3 sequence is CASRQPGQGGEQYF. CDR3 sequence (DNA): TGTGCCAGCAGACAACCGGGACAGGGGGGGGAGCAGTACTTC.

This clonotype has a count of ten or more. The rearrangement joins TRBV7-9 to TRBJ2-5; D unclear. The V and J ends lost 8 bases and 0 bases respectively, with 16 bases between them. The V gene's germline CDR1 is SEHNR and CDR2 FQNEAQ (reference sequence). The length of the CDR3 is 15 residues. CDR3 sequence: CASAEVGGHQETQYF. The DNA of the CDR3 is TGTGCCAGCGCCGAAGTGGGCGGCCACCAAGAGACCCAGTACTTC. Based on the CDR3 plus reference TRBV7-9 and TRBJ2-5, the full variable domain is DTGVSQNPRHKITKRGQNVTFRCDPISEHNRLYWYRQTLGQGPEFLTYFQNEAQLEKSRLLSDRFSAERPKGSFSTLEIQRTEQGDSAMYLCASAEVGGHQETQYFGPGTRLLVL.

This clonotype has just a few counts. The chain couples TRBV27 to TRBJ1-5; D is undetermined. Trimming took off 6 bases at V and 1 base at J, with 13 bases between the two ends. Germline-derived CDR1 and CDR2 are MNHEY and SMNVEV (reference sequence). This CDR3 is 15 amino acids long. CDR3: CASSPGSASNQPQHF. In DNA form, the CDR3 reads TGTGCCAGCAGCCCCGGTAGTGCCAGCAATCAGCCCCAGCATTTT.

This clonotype was detected ten times or more. J is TRBJ1-4 and V is TRBV28; 7 bases match TRBD1. The CDR3 totals 16 residues. J gave up 3 bases and V 3 bases, and 7 bases lay outside the gene matches. Per the germline V gene, CDR1 is MDHEN and CDR2 is SYDVKM. The CDR3 DNA sequence: TGTGCCAGCAGTTTCGCGGGGACAGCCCCTAATGAAAAACTGTTTTTT. Protein: CASSFAGTAPNEKLFF.

Comments on this clonotype: Since a much larger clone is just one base distant, this may be a read error. The rearrangement uses TRBV19 and TRBJ2-3, with 7 positions matching TRBD2. This CDR3 is 16 amino acids long. J lost 1 base, V lost 1 base, and 5 bases had no gene match. The germline V gene encodes CDR1 LNHDA and CDR2 SQIVND (reference sequence). CDR3 in amino acids: CASSIGAGDRTDTQYF. In DNA form, the CDR3 reads TGTGCCAGTAGTATAGGTGCGGGAGACCGCACAGATACGCAGTATTTT.

In this sample, this clonotype turned up a few times. The chain uses TRBV6-2 or TRBV6-3 and TRBJ2-1; 7 nucleotides match TRBD2. In germline, CDR1 is MNHEY, CDR2 SVGEGT. This CDR3 region has 13 residues. The V gene end was trimmed by 5 bases and the J gene end by 8 bases; junction bases not matched to a gene: 6. The CDR3 DNA follows: TGTGCCAGCAGTGTCGGGAGGATCCATGAGCAGTTCTTC. This encodes CASSVGRIHEQFF.

Ten or more counts support this clonotype. V gene TRBV24-1 combines with J gene TRBJ1-1; D gene uncertain. The CDR3 sequence is 13 residues long. V lost 7 bases and J lost 1, with 9 bases in between. Per the germline V gene, CDR1 is KGHDR and CDR2 is SFDVKD. Here the CDR3 reads CATSRSPNTEAFF. DNA of the CDR3: TGTGCCACCAGCCGGAGCCCGAACACTGAAGCTTTCTTT.

This clonotype was detected many times. J is TRBJ1-6 and V is TRBV14, with D uncertain. Germline CDR1 reads SGHDN; CDR2 reads FVKESK. V dropped 0 bases and J dropped 9 bases, with 6 bases sitting between them. CDR3 length: 13 amino acids. CDR3 in amino acids: CASSQDWLSPLHF. Here the CDR3 DNA reads TGTGCCAGCAGCCAAGATTGGCTTTCACCCCTCCACTTT.

Of note for this clonotype: The CDR3 end shows no conserved phenylalanine or tryptophan, and so a read error is likely. The CDR3 DNA reads as TGTGCCAGCAGTTTGGTGGGGGCTGTGAACACTGAAGCTTTCTCT. Its protein is CASSLVGAVNTEAFS. The chain is built from TRBV6-9 and TRBJ1-1; TRBD1 might be the D (6 bases). Trimming removed 4 bases at V and 0 bases at J, with 12 bases between. Germline CDR1 reads MNHGY; CDR2 reads SVAAGI. The length of the CDR3 is 15 residues.

This clonotype appeared many times. The rearrangement uses TRBV12-3 or TRBV12-4 and TRBJ2-3; D is unclear. The V end lost 7 bases, the J end lost 0 bases, and 14 bases lay between the germline ends. The CDR3 is 15 residues long. CDR3 protein: CASILHTLSTDTQYF. The CDR3 nucleotides read TGTGCCAGCATTCTTCACACCCTTAGCACAGATACGCAGTATTTT.

To note about this clonotype: A much larger clone differs from this one at a single base, so this may be a read error. This chain uses TRBV29-1 with TRBJ2-1; D remains unclear. The end of the DNA aligns better with TRBJ2-7, so the J call may be wrong. CDR3 size: 17 residues. Germline V lookup: CDR1 SQVTM, CDR2 ANQGSEA. The chain's CDR3 is CSVDLTVTQFANNEQYF. As DNA, the CDR3 is TGCAGCGTTGACTTGACGGTTACCCAGTTCGCCAACAATGAGCAGTACTTC.

This clonotype was seen ten or more times. V usage is TRBV28 and J usage is TRBJ1-4, with unresolved D. The germline V gene has CDR1 MDHEN and CDR2 SYDVKM. The CDR3 length is 12 residues. CDR3 coding DNA: TGTGCGTCCGGGTCAACTAATGAAAAACTGTTTTTT. Translating gives CASGSTNEKLFF.

The table lists this clonotype with a few counts. The V call is TRBV25-1, the J call TRBJ1-2; D gene ambiguous. Trimming left V 3 bases short and J 3 bases short, with 8 bases between. The CDR3 is 13 amino acids. CDR1 MGHDK and CDR2 SYGVNS come from the germline V gene. In DNA form, the CDR3 reads TGTGCCAGCAGTGAGGGGTCGTACTATGGCTACACCTTC. Protein: CASSEGSYYGYTF.

In this sample, this clonotype turned up many times. The gene calls are TRBV12-3 or TRBV12-4 and TRBJ2-2; the D is unclear. CDR3 length equals 13 residues. V gave up 7 bases and J gave up 4 bases, with 10 bases separating them. CDR3 sequence reads: CASILYGTGELFF. DNA of the CDR3: TGTGCCAGCATTTTGTATGGCACCGGGGAGCTGTTTTTT.

Many counts were recorded for this clonotype. The CDR3 nucleotides are TGTGCCAGCAGTTACCTCAGGACCCACGAGCAGTACTTC. Protein sequence: CASSYLRTHEQYF. This chain connects TRBV6-7 to TRBJ2-7; D is unclear. TRBV6-7 is flagged as an ORF with uncertain function. The CDR3 runs 13 residues. V lost 2 bases to trimming and J lost 5 bases, with 10 bases between them.

This clonotype was observed at least ten times. This chain connects TRBV2 to TRBJ2-2, with 8 nucleotides matching TRBD2. This CDR3 spans 15 amino acids. From germline, CDR1 is SNHLY and CDR2 FYNNEI. V lost 6 bases and J lost 5; bases outside the gene matches: 8. CDR3 coding DNA: TGTGCCAGCAGGGGGACTAGGACTTGGACCGGGGAGCTGTTTTTT. Encoded protein: CASRGTRTWTGELFF. Together with reference TRBV2 and TRBJ2-2, the CDR3 gives the full variable domain: EPEVTQTPSHQVTQMGQEVILRCVPISNHLYFYWYRQILGQKVEFLVSFYNNEISEKSEIFDDQFSVERPDGSNFTLKIRSTKLEDSAMYFCASRGTRTWTGELFFGEGSRLTVL.